Presented here are 20 T cell receptor beta chains from one specimen sequenced in a study of CD8+CD57+ T cells in acquired aplastic anemia. Investigators profiled TCR beta VDJ and CDR3 from genomic DNA template. TCRdb reprocessed the reads with MiXCR, giving one entry per CDR3 protein. The sample has 170,000 or so distinct CDR3 sequences; nearly 65% are singletons. For sequencing, patients were chosen who had shown expansion of CD8+CD57+ cells by flow cytometry. The sequenced sample consisted of sorted CD4+, CD8+, or CD8+CD57+ T cells (not recorded which) from PBMCs. Receptor source: a human donor with aplastic anemia.

This sequence joins TRBV2 and TRBJ1-6; the match to TRBD1 covers 10 bases. The CDR3 runs to 14 residues. Trimming at V came to 4 bases and at J to 7 bases, leaving 1 base not matched to a gene. Germline V gene data show CDR1 as SNHLY and CDR2 as FYNNEI. The CDR3 sequence is CASSGGQGNSPLHF. DNA of the CDR3: TGTGCCAGCAGTGGGGGACAGGGGAATTCACCCCTCCACTTT.

The gene calls are TRBV5-6 and TRBJ1-3, with D unclear. Trimming shortened V by 1 base and J by 5 bases, and 4 bases separated the two germline ends. Germline CDR1 is SGHDT and CDR2 is YYEEEE. The CDR3 length is 12 residues. The CDR3 DNA sequence: TGTGCCAGCAGCTTGTTGAGAAACACCATATATTTT. Its protein product is CASSLLRNTIYF.

In regard to this clonotype: Mismatch with germline at one junction end may stem from a read error. The chain uses TRBV19 and TRBJ2-7; possible D gene TRBD1, 6 bases. Germline V gene lookup returns CDR1 LNHDA and CDR2 SQIVND (reference sequence). The CDR3 covers 14 residues. CDR3 coding DNA: TGTGCCAGTAGCCCCCGCCGGACAGACTACGAGCGGTACTTC. Translating it yields CASSPRRTDYERYF.

The chain is built from TRBV2 and TRBJ2-6; 8 bases line up with TRBD2. The junction had 9 bases not matched to a gene; V was cut back by 5 bases and J by 0 bases. CDR1 SNHLY and CDR2 FYNNEI come from the germline V gene. The CDR3 spans 18 residues. The CDR3 DNA reads as TGTGCCAGCAGTTTTTTTCTCCGGGGGGGCTCTGGGGCCAACGTCCTGACTTTC. It translates to CASSFFLRGGSGANVLTF. Complete variable domain (other parts from reference TRBV2 and TRBJ2-6): EPEVTQTPSHQVTQMGQEVILRCVPISNHLYFYWYRQILGQKVEFLVSFYNNEISEKSEIFDDQFSVERPDGSNFTLKIRSTKLEDSAMYFCASSFFLRGGSGANVLTFGAGSRLTVL.

CDR3 in amino acids: CATEGQTFNEKLFF. The CDR3 DNA follows: TGTGCCACTGAGGGACAGACCTTTAATGAAAAACTGTTTTTT. This chain uses TRBV25-1 with TRBJ1-4; 7 nucleotides align to TRBD1. Trimming at V came to 10 bases and at J to 4 bases, leaving 9 bases not matched to a gene. The germline CDR1 and CDR2 sequences are MGHDK and SYGVNS. The CDR3 spans 14 residues.

The chain recombines TRBV19 with TRBJ2-7; D may be TRBD2 (6 bases). Germline V CDR1 and CDR2: LNHDA, SQIVND (reference sequence). V lost 8 bases and J 1 base, leaving 15 bases between the germline ends. The CDR3 length is 14 residues. The CDR3 sequence is CASSEGFGSYEQYF. The DNA for the CDR3 is TGTGCCAGTTCGGAGGGATTTGGGTCCTACGAGCAGTACTTC. Together with reference TRBV19 and TRBJ2-7, the CDR3 gives the full variable domain: DGGITQSPKYLFRKEGQNVTLSCEQNLNHDAMYWYRQDPGQGLRLIYYSQIVNDFQKGDIAEGYSVSREKKESFPLTVTSAQKNPTAFYLCASSEGFGSYEQYFGPGTRLTVT.

On this clonotype itself: The junction and the germline gene differ at one end; a read error may be behind it. This chain uses TRBV19 with TRBJ2-6, with D uncertain. The CDR3 spans 14 residues. Germline assignment: CDR1 LNHDA and CDR2 SQIVND (reference sequence). The CDR3 sequence: CASKGGFGANVLTF. The CDR3 bases are TGCGCCAGTAAAGGTGGCTTTGGGGCCAACGTCCTGACTTTC.

Of note for this clonotype: This may come from a read error, since a much larger clone is one base off. This CDR3 is missing its conserved last phenylalanine or tryptophan, likely due to a read error. This chain uses TRBV2 with TRBJ2-3; D perhaps matches TRBD1 (6 bases). The V and J ends lost 6 bases and 5 bases respectively, with 18 bases between them. Germline CDR1 and CDR2: SNHLY and FYNNEI. The CDR3 totals 15 residues. CDR3 residues: CASSPSYRVGDTQYC. CDR3 coding DNA: TGTGCCAGCAGCCCCTCTTACAGGGTGGGAGATACGCAGTATTGT.

This chain connects TRBV2 to TRBJ2-5; D perhaps matches TRBD2 (6 bases). Per the germline V gene, CDR1 is SNHLY and CDR2 is FYNNEI. V lost 4 bases and J lost 4, with 13 bases in between. CDR3 length equals 14 residues. As DNA, the CDR3 is TGTGCCAGCAGTGTGGGGGGTTCTGGAGAGACCCAGTACTTC. Amino acid sequence: CASSVGGSGETQYF.

This clonotype was observed a few times. CDR3 in amino acids: CSARRGQGEETQYF. Written as DNA, the CDR3 is TGCAGTGCTCGGCGGGGACAGGGAGAAGAGACCCAGTACTTC. V and J are TRBV20-1 and TRBJ2-5, with TRBD1 identical over 9 bases. The CDR3 has 14 residues. Trimming at V came to 5 bases and at J to 3 bases, leaving 7 bases not matched to a gene. Germline assignment: CDR1 DFQATT and CDR2 SNEGSKA (reference sequence).

The V call is TRBV7-9, the J call TRBJ1-2, with D unclear. V was cut by 6 bases and J by 2 bases, with 10 bases left in between. The CDR3 covers 13 residues. Germline V gene sequence: CDR1 SEHNR, CDR2 FQNEAQ (reference sequence). This CDR3 reads CASRSLSNYGYTF. In nucleotides, the CDR3 is TGTGCCAGCAGGTCTCTTTCCAACTATGGCTACACCTTC.

The rearrangement links TRBV2 to TRBJ2-5, with TRBD1 identical over 11 bases. CDR3 length: 14 residues. CDR1 is SNHLY and CDR2 is FYNNEI in the germline V gene. With 10 bases clipped from V and 2 bases from J, the junction kept 6 bases outside the gene matches. The DNA of the CDR3 is TGTGCCAACGCCCGGGACAGGGGGCAAGAGACCCAGTACTTC. Its protein product is CANARDRGQETQYF. Full variable domain (remainder filled in from reference TRBV2 and TRBJ2-5): EPEVTQTPSHQVTQMGQEVILRCVPISNHLYFYWYRQILGQKVEFLVSFYNNEISEKSEIFDDQFSVERPDGSNFTLKIRSTKLEDSAMYFCANARDRGQETQYFGPGTRLLVL.

This clonotype was counted between two and nine times. V is TRBV11-2 and J is TRBJ2-7, with 15 bases fitting TRBD2. The germline CDR1 and CDR2 sequences are SGHAT and FQNNGV. V lost 7 bases and J lost 0; bases outside the gene matches: 10. CDR3 length equals 18 residues. The CDR3 sequence is CASILQGTSGGSSYEQYF. In DNA form, the CDR3 reads TGTGCCAGCATCCTCCAAGGGACTAGCGGGGGGAGCTCCTACGAGCAGTACTTC.

J is TRBJ2-6 and V is TRBV5-1; tentatively, D is TRBD1 or TRBD2 (7 bases each). This CDR3 has 19 residues. Trimming shortened V by 2 bases and J by 4 bases, and 22 bases separated the two germline ends. CDR1 SGHRS and CDR2 YFSETQ come from the germline V gene. The CDR3 here is CASSFRAGGATPGANVLTF. CDR3 bases: TGCGCCAGCAGCTTTCGGGCAGGGGGGGCAACCCCCGGGGCCAACGTCCTGACTTTC.

This clonotype was observed many times. The chain couples TRBV5-8 to TRBJ2-1; D might be TRBD1 or TRBD2, each matching 5 bases. The CDR3 loop spans 15 amino acids. V was clipped by 0 bases and J by 1 base, with 8 bases between them. From germline, CDR1 is SGHTS and CDR2 YDEGEE. CDR3 sequence reads: CASSLEWGSYNEQFF. The CDR3 nucleotides read TGTGCCAGCAGCTTGGAGTGGGGGTCCTACAATGAGCAGTTCTTC.

This clonotype was detected a few times. V and J are TRBV20-1 and TRBJ2-7; no reliable D call. The CDR3 sequence is 10 residues long. Trimming cost V 4 bases and J 1 base, with 2 bases left between them. Germline V lookup: CDR1 DFQATT, CDR2 SNEGSKA (reference sequence). The CDR3 coding sequence is TGCAGTGCTAAGTCCTACGAGCAGTACTTC. This gives the protein CSAKSYEQYF.

This clonotype showed up many times. The J gene is TRBJ2-1, the V gene TRBV13; possible D gene TRBD1, 6 bases. V lost 3 bases and J 3 bases, leaving 9 bases between the germline ends. Germline CDR1 is PRHDT and CDR2 is FYEKMQ (reference sequence). The CDR3 sequence is 14 residues long. Written as DNA, the CDR3 is TGTGCCAGCAGCTTGGACAGAGGCTACAATGAGCAGTTCTTC. This sequence encodes CASSLDRGYNEQFF.

Worth noting for this clonotype: A single base separates this from a much larger clone, so it may be a read error. The rearrangement links TRBV24-1 to TRBJ1-5; 8 bases fit TRBD1. CDR3 length: 15 amino acids. Trimming removed 11 bases from V and 3 bases from J; junction bases left unmatched: 11. CDR1 and CDR2 from the germline V gene are KGHDR and SFDVKD. CDR3 bases: TGTGCCAGCGGCCTTGGGACAGGTGCCAATCAGCCCCAGCATTTT. Amino acids: CASGLGTGANQPQHF.

The genes are TRBV20-1 and TRBJ2-7; 9 nucleotides agree with TRBD2. V gave up 2 bases and J gave up 2 bases; unmatched junction bases: 4. The CDR3 extends over 14 amino acids. The germline V gene has CDR1 DFQATT and CDR2 SNEGSKA (reference sequence). This chain's CDR3 is CSARPGTSTYEQYF. The CDR3 nucleotides are TGCAGTGCTAGACCGGGGACTAGCACCTACGAGCAGTACTTC.

This clonotype was observed at least ten times. The V call is TRBV4-1, the J call TRBJ1-2; a weak D match, TRBD1 (5 bases). CDR3 length equals 15 residues. The germline CDR1 and CDR2 sequences are MGHRA and YSYEKL. Trimming left V 1 base short and J 0 bases short, with 9 bases between. Here the CDR3 reads CASSQVLDTNYGYTF. CDR3 coding DNA: TGCGCCAGCAGCCAAGTCTTGGACACTAACTATGGCTACACCTTC.